This entry lists 3 T cell receptor beta chains sequenced from one sample in a study of tumor T cells in aggressive B-cell lymphoma (dated by TCRdb to the late 2010s). Libraries were prepared through the immunoSEQ multiplex PCR assay. As stored in TCRdb, this immuneACCESS dataset retains in-frame rearrangements with V and J assigned. A fraction of the clones does not appear; measured against another copy, unresolved V genes explain less than half of the discrepancy, and the remainder lacks a known reason. The sample table shows around 1,700 clones, and approximately 93% are seen once. 8% to 9% of the sample belongs to the ten largest clones. Sequencing was performed on tumor tissue. These TCRs come from an adult with diffuse large B cell lymphoma. Some clones in this sample may be carry-over from other donors' samples.

J is TRBJ1-1 and V is TRBV5-8; D remains ambiguous. The CDR3 length is 14 residues. With 0 bases removed from V and 3 bases from J, the gap between germline ends came to 9 bases. Germline-derived CDR1 and CDR2 are SGHTS and YDEGEE. Here the CDR3 DNA reads TGTGCCAGCAGCTTGGACCTGGCGGACACTGAAGCTTTCTTT. Protein sequence: CASSLDLADTEAFF. Supplemented by reference TRBV5-8 and TRBJ1-1, the full variable domain reads EAGVTQSPTHLIKTRGQQATLRCSPISGHTSVYWYQQALGLGLQFLLWYDEGEERNRGNFPPRFSGRQFPNYSSELNVNALELEDSALYLCASSLDLADTEAFFGQGTRLTVV.

The J gene is TRBJ2-5, the V gene TRBV19; TRBD2 might be the D (5 bases). The J call is in doubt because the DNA end fits TRBJ2-7 better. The CDR3 totals 13 residues. The germline CDR1 and CDR2 sequences are LNHDA and SQIVND (reference sequence). CDR3 sequence (DNA): TGTGCCAGTAGTATTAACGGGGAGTACGAGCAGTACTTC. It is translated as CASSINGEYEQYF.

The chain recombines TRBV4-1 with TRBJ1-2; 10 nucleotides line up with TRBD1. Germline V gives CDR1 MGHRA, CDR2 YSYEKL. V lost 0 bases and J lost 8; bases outside the gene matches: 9. The CDR3 is made up of 16 amino acids. The CDR3 region is CASSQDVGQGSRGYTF. CDR3 in DNA: TGCGCCAGCAGCCAAGATGTGGGACAGGGGTCTCGGGGCTACACCTTC.